This TCR beta chain was sequenced in a study of blood T cell repertoires in COVID-19. The CDR3 has 16 residues. CDR1 is SGHTA, CDR2 FQGNSA, per germline. V was pared by 1 base and J by 2 bases, with 4 bases of the junction left unmatched. The assay was immunoSEQ multiplex PCR, and TCRdb's table has in-frame clones only and misses some. The sample holds around 220,000 clones, 88% seen once. The sequenced sample was peripheral blood. The TCR originated in a man between 18 and 29 years old with active or convalescent COVID-19. The chain employs TRBV7-2 and TRBJ1-5, with 8 bases that match TRBD1. The CDR3 nucleotides are TGTGCCAGCAGCTTAGTACCGGGACAGGGCAATCAGCCCCAGCATTTT. It is translated as CASSLVPGQGNQPQHF.